These 19 T cell receptor beta chains were sequenced from one sample in a study of OX40 agonist ivuxolimab in advanced cancers. Only in-frame clones appear in the TCRdb table, and some are missing; sequencing was by immunoSEQ multiplex PCR. This table holds 35,000 to 55,000 clones, 85% to 90% found once. The sample consisted of CD4+ or CD8+ T cells sorted from blood, taken in a trial of the OX40 agonist ivuxolimab. These receptors were collected from an adult with an advanced solid tumor such as melanoma, head and neck, liver or kidney cancer.

This chain connects TRBV14 to TRBJ1-1; TRBD1 might be the D (5 bases). Germline-derived CDR1 and CDR2 are SGHDN and FVKESK. V shed 5 bases and J shed 1 base, with 11 bases lying between them. The CDR3 length is 14 residues. This chain's CDR3 is CASSVLGRNTEAFF. CDR3 DNA sequence: TGTGCCAGCAGCGTTTTGGGGCGGAACACTGAAGCTTTCTTT.

The chain couples TRBV10-3 to TRBJ2-3; D perhaps matches TRBD2 (6 bases). The germline V gene encodes CDR1 ENHRY and CDR2 SYGVKD. Deletions cut 8 bases from V and 4 bases from J, with 13 bases between. This CDR3 spans 13 amino acids. The DNA for the CDR3 is TGTGCCATCTTGCGGGGAGGCGCAGATACGCAGTATTTT. Its protein product is CAILRGGADTQYF.

The genes are TRBV5-1 and TRBJ2-3; no firm D call. Germline CDR1 is SGHRS and CDR2 is YFSETQ. CDR3 length equals 11 residues. Between the trimmed V and J ends, which lost 3 bases and 2 bases, there was a span of 1 base. The CDR3 spells CASSSTDTQYF. The CDR3 coding sequence is TGCGCCAGCAGCTCCACAGATACGCAGTATTTT. The full variable domain, completed using reference TRBV5-1 and TRBJ2-3, is KAGVTQTPRYLIKTRGQQVTLSCSPISGHRSVSWYQQTPGQGLQFLFEYFSETQRNKGNFPGRFSGRQFSNSRSEMNVSTLELGDSALYLCASSSTDTQYFGPGTRLTVL.

The chain links TRBV4-1 to TRBJ2-1, with a possible D match to TRBD1 (7 bases). Germline CDR1 is MGHRA and CDR2 is YSYEKL. V was shortened by 0 bases and J by 5 bases, with 26 bases between the two germline ends. The CDR3 runs 20 residues. CDR3 coding DNA: TGCGCCAGCAGCCAAGATCCCCCTTCGGAGGAGGGGGCGTTTCACAATGAGCAGTTCTTC. It translates to CASSQDPPSEEGAFHNEQFF.

The V call is TRBV15, the J call TRBJ2-2; D remains unclear. V dropped 8 bases and J dropped 6 bases, with 25 bases sitting between them. CDR1 LNHNV and CDR2 YYDKDF come from the germline V gene (reference sequence). The CDR3 has 17 amino acids. The CDR3 sequence is CATRVGLASRTAGELFF. The CDR3 DNA follows: TGTGCCACCCGCGTAGGCCTGGCGAGCCGGACGGCCGGGGAGCTGTTTTTT. The full variable domain, with the rest looked up from reference TRBV15 and TRBJ2-2, is DAMVIQNPRYQVTQFGKPVTLSCSQTLNHNVMYWYQQKSSQAPKLLFHYYDKDFNNEADTPDNFQSRRPNTSFCFLDIRSPGLGDTAMYLCATRVGLASRTAGELFFGEGSRLTVL.

The chain combines TRBV7-9 with TRBJ2-2; D tentatively fits TRBD1 or TRBD2 (5 bases each). Between the trimmed V and J ends, which lost 5 bases and 2 bases, there was a span of 12 bases. Germline V gene lookup returns CDR1 SEHNR and CDR2 FQNEAQ (reference sequence). The length of the CDR3 is 15 residues. CDR3 coding DNA: TGTGCCAGCAGCCACGGGACGAGAAACACCGGGGAGCTGTTTTTT. This sequence encodes CASSHGTRNTGELFF.

The J gene is TRBJ2-5, the V gene TRBV18, with 7 bases fitting TRBD2. The CDR3 runs to 15 residues. Trimming cost V 1 base and J 9 bases; bases outside gene matches: 11. Germline V CDR1 and CDR2: KGHSH, LQKENI. The CDR3 reads CASSPLGLPQMAQYF. CDR3 in DNA: TGTGCCAGCTCACCACTGGGACTACCCCAGATGGCCCAGTACTTC.

This clone appeared once. The V call is TRBV18, the J call TRBJ2-2; 8 bases agree with TRBD2. Germline lookup yields CDR1 KGHSH and CDR2 LQKENI. The CDR3 length is 18 residues. The V and J ends lost 4 bases and 6 bases, in that order; junction bases with no gene match: 16. The CDR3 DNA reads as TGTGCCAGCTCACTCTTAAACCCCAGCGGGAGCTTACCCGGGGAGCTGTTTTTT. This translates into CASSLLNPSGSLPGELFF.

The chain employs TRBV20-1 and TRBJ1-1; D ambiguous. V lost 6 bases to trimming and J lost 5 bases, with 10 bases between them. The germline gives CDR1 DFQATT, CDR2 SNEGSKA (reference sequence). The CDR3 runs to 11 residues. CDR3 coding DNA: TGCAGTGCGGGTAAGGGAACTGAAGCTTTCTTT. Protein product: CSAGKGTEAFF.

The chain carries TRBV5-1 and TRBJ1-5; the D gene is possibly TRBD1 (6 bases). Trimming pared 0 bases from V and 7 bases from J, leaving 11 bases between. Germline V lookup: CDR1 SGHRS, CDR2 YFSETQ. There are 14 residues in the CDR3. The CDR3 DNA follows: TGCGCCAGCAGCTTGGGGACCGGGGGCCAGCCCCAGCATTTT. This gives the protein CASSLGTGGQPQHF.

The rearrangement links TRBV19 to TRBJ1-5, with TRBD1 matching over 7 bases. The CDR3 spans 15 residues. Looked up from germline, CDR1 is LNHDA and CDR2 is SQIVND (reference sequence). With V trimmed by 7 bases and J by 2 bases, 8 bases remained unmatched. CDR3: CASTQTGIRNQPQHF. The CDR3 nucleotides read TGTGCCAGTACCCAGACAGGGATTCGCAATCAGCCCCAGCATTTT. Combining the CDR3 with reference TRBV19 and TRBJ1-5 gives the whole variable domain DGGITQSPKYLFRKEGQNVTLSCEQNLNHDAMYWYRQDPGQGLRLIYYSQIVNDFQKGDIAEGYSVSREKKESFPLTVTSAQKNPTAFYLCASTQTGIRNQPQHFGDGTRLSIL.

This chain uses TRBV19 with TRBJ2-3; 9 positions agree with TRBD2. Germline V lookup: CDR1 LNHDA, CDR2 SQIVND (reference sequence). V was pared by 3 bases and J by 4 bases, with 8 bases of the junction left unmatched. This CDR3 comprises 16 residues. This chain's CDR3 is CASSIGAAGGPDTQYF. CDR3 nucleotide sequence: TGTGCCAGTAGTATCGGGGCGGCGGGAGGGCCAGATACGCAGTATTTT.

The J gene is TRBJ1-4, the V gene TRBV11-2, with 7 bases identical to TRBD1. The CDR3 is made up of 14 amino acids. From germline, CDR1 is SGHAT and CDR2 FQNNGV. The J segment lost 5 bases and the V segment lost 6 bases, leaving 6 bases of the junction unmatched. CDR3: CASRRGQSNEKLFF. CDR3 sequence (DNA): TGTGCCAGCAGGAGGGGACAGTCCAATGAAAAACTGTTTTTT.

V usage is TRBV30 and J usage is TRBJ1-2; 8 nucleotides match TRBD1. The germline V gene has CDR1 GTSNPN and CDR2 SVGIG (reference sequence). The CDR3 sequence is 14 residues long. Trimming cost V 2 bases and J 8 bases; bases outside gene matches: 10. CDR3 in amino acids: CAWSPGRGREGYTF. In DNA form, the CDR3 reads TGTGCCTGGAGTCCGGGCAGGGGGCGAGAGGGCTACACCTTC.

The V and J genes are TRBV9 and TRBJ2-7; perhaps TRBD1 as D (5 bases). Germline values: CDR1 SGDLS, CDR2 YYNGEE. Trimming cost V 4 bases and J 7 bases, with 24 bases left between them. The CDR3 length is 16 residues. The CDR3 bases are TGTGCCAGCAGCCCCCTATCGGCGGAGACCCCAGGGGAGCAGTACTTC. Amino acid sequence: CASSPLSAETPGEQYF.

The chain couples TRBV6-5 to TRBJ1-2; the D gene is possibly TRBD1 (5 bases). From germline, CDR1 is MNHEY and CDR2 SVGAGI. Trimming stripped 5 bases from V and 4 bases from J, with 11 bases between. The CDR3 has 13 amino acids. In DNA, the CDR3 is TGTGCCAGCAGTCCGGACATGCGCTATGGCTACACCTTC. Amino acid sequence: CASSPDMRYGYTF.

The rearrangement joins TRBV7-3 to TRBJ2-1; D not certain. This CDR3 is built from 15 residues. Trimming took off 4 bases at V and 0 bases at J, with 10 bases between the two ends. The germline gives CDR1 SGHTA, CDR2 FQGTGA. The CDR3 region is CASSSRRNSYNEQFF. CDR3 DNA: TGTGCCAGCAGCTCGCGACGGAACTCCTACAATGAGCAGTTCTTC.

The chain couples TRBV28 to TRBJ1-1; TRBD1 might be the D (5 bases). The CDR3 spans 15 residues. Deletions cut 1 base from V and 6 bases from J, with 15 bases between. Germline loops: CDR1 MDHEN, CDR2 SYDVKM. CDR3 region: CASSLLTGTLAEAFF. The CDR3 nucleotides are TGTGCCAGCAGTTTATTAACGGGGACGTTGGCTGAAGCTTTCTTT.

The V and J genes are TRBV2 and TRBJ2-5; no definite D call. CDR1 SNHLY and CDR2 FYNNEI come from the germline V gene. The germline V and J ends were trimmed by 8 bases and 4 bases, with 11 bases remaining between them. The CDR3 is made up of 12 amino acids. The CDR3 spells CASEGRAETQYF. The CDR3 nucleotides are TGTGCCAGCGAAGGGCGCGCAGAGACCCAGTACTTC.